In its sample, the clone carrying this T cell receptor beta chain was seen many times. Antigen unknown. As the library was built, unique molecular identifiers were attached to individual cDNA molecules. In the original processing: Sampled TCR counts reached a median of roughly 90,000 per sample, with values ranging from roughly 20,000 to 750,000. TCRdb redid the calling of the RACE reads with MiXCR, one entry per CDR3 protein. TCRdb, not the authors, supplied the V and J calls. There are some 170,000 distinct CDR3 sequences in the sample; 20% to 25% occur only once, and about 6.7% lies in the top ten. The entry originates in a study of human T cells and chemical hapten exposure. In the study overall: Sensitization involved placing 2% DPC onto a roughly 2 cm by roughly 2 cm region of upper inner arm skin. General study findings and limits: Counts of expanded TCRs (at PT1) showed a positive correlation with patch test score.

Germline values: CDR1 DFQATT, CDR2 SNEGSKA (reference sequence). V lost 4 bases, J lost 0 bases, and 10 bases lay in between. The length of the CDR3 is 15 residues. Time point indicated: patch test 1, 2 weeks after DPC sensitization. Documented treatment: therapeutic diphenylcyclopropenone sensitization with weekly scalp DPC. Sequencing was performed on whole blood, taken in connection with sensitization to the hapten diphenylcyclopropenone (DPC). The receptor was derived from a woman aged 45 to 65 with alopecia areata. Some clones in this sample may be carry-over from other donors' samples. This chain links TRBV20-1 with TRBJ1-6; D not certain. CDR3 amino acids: CSANPESSYNSPLHF. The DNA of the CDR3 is TGCAGTGCTAACCCGGAGAGCTCCTATAATTCACCCCTCCACTTT.